These 5 T cell receptor beta chains were all obtained from the same sample, sequenced in a study of early T cells in non-severe SARS-CoV-2 infection. TCRdb analysed the 5' RACE reads with MiXCR anew, one entry per CDR3 protein. In the table there are about 32,000 distinct CDR3 sequences, around 4.1% of which are singletons. The sequenced sample was whole blood. The receptors were gathered from an adult who was a healthcare worker with PCR-confirmed SARS-CoV-2 infection or an uninfected control (not recorded which).

This clonotype was observed at least ten times. V gene TRBV11-2 combines with J gene TRBJ2-7; D is ambiguous. The CDR3 totals 14 residues. Trimming took off 5 bases at V and 1 base at J, with 12 bases between the two ends. CDR1 SGHAT and CDR2 FQNNGV come from the germline V gene. CDR3 amino acids: CASSVGSGSYEQYF. CDR3 in DNA: TGTGCCAGCAGCGTAGGGTCTGGGTCCTACGAGCAGTACTTC.

This clonotype was observed at least ten times. J is TRBJ2-7 and V is TRBV10-3; 7 bases fit TRBD2. The CDR3 spans 13 residues. Germline V gene sequence: CDR1 ENHRY, CDR2 SYGVKD. V lost 7 bases, J lost 0 bases, and 3 bases stayed unmatched. CDR3 bases: TGTGCCATCACGGCTAGCGGCTCCTACGAGCAGTACTTC. Its translation: CAITASGSYEQYF.

This clonotype was detected many times. The chain couples TRBV15 to TRBJ2-5, with 7 bases lining up with TRBD2. Germline values: CDR1 LNHNV, CDR2 YYDKDF (reference sequence). The CDR3 length is 17 residues. V lost 0 bases and J lost 4; bases outside the gene matches: 11. In nucleotides, the CDR3 is TGTGCCACCAGCAGAGATATTAAGGGAGGGAGAGGAGAGACCCAGTACTTC. It is translated as CATSRDIKGGRGETQYF.

This clonotype was seen many times. The V call is TRBV7-9, the J call TRBJ2-7, with D tentatively TRBD2 (6 bases). Deletions cut 5 bases from V and 5 bases from J, with 19 bases between. Germline-derived CDR1 and CDR2 are SEHNR and FQNEAQ (reference sequence). The CDR3 is 15 amino acids. The CDR3, as DNA: TGTGCCAGCAGCCCGAGGGACGGGAGTTTTCACGAGCAGTACTTC. Its protein product is CASSPRDGSFHEQYF.

This clonotype was picked up many times. The chain couples TRBV4-1 to TRBJ2-3; D is undetermined. Trimming left V 4 bases short and J 3 bases short, with 11 bases between. CDR1 MGHRA and CDR2 YSYEKL come from the germline V gene. The CDR3 sequence is 14 residues long. The CDR3 DNA is TGCGCCAGCAGCCCGGCCCTACAAACAGATACGCAGTATTTT. As protein: CASSPALQTDTQYF.